One T cell receptor (beta chain) is described in this entry. Its specificity is not known. These data are taken from a study of T-cell reconstitution after alpha-beta-depleted transplantation in children. The study's findings and limits: Several hundred rapidly expanded clones from non-depleted graft cells reportedly supplied alpha-beta T cells about two months post-transplant. TCRbeta diversity was high at day 60 in some patients (a result of surviving recipient T cells and thymic progenitors). One year after transplant, T-cell counts and diversity came mostly from newly produced T cells.

Preparation of the TCRbeta library was carried out with unique molecular identifiers. Using its own MiXCR run on the PCR reads, TCRdb lists one record per CDR3 protein. The table includes 200,000 to 300,000 distinct CDR3 sequences, approximately 8.9% detected once. This sequence originates from a male patient younger than 18 who had a stem cell transplant for acute lymphoblastic leukemia, so the T cells may come from the graft donor. The material sequenced was PBMCs, mostly from graft donor cells, taken 180 days after TCRalphabeta/CD19-depleted stem cell transplant.

This CDR3 reads CASRSDGATGELFF. Written as DNA, the CDR3 is TGTGCCAGTAGATCGGACGGGGCGACCGGGGAGCTGTTTTTT. The chain links TRBV6-2 or TRBV6-3 to TRBJ2-2, with D possibly being TRBD1 or TRBD2 (5 bases each). Germline V gene sequence: CDR1 MNHEY, CDR2 SVGEGT. Trimming shortened V by 9 bases and J by 5 bases, and 16 bases separated the two germline ends. This CDR3 has 14 residues.